Shown below are 31 T cell receptor beta chains from a single sample sequenced in a study of Tregs in tolerant kidney transplant recipients. Some clones are missing from TCRdb's copy, which holds only in-frame ones; the method was immunoSEQ multiplex PCR. The sample totals 50,000 or so clones. The sample here was CD4+ T cells from blood, taken before the transplant. The receptors derive from a human donor who received a combined kidney and bone marrow transplant.

CDR3: CASGSRAASPLHF. The CDR3 bases that were read are TGTGCTTCCGGGAGCAGGGCAGCATCACCC. The rearrangement joins TRBV7-2 to TRBJ1-6; TRBD1 is a possible D gene (5 bases). The read halts 3 residues ahead of the CDR3 end, with the missing end drawn from the germline J gene. This CDR3 has 13 amino acids. CDR1 and CDR2 (germline): SGHTA, FQGNSA.

To note about this clone: The sequenced fragment ends 3 residues before the CDR3 boundary, so the rest is inferred from the germline J gene. The chain joins TRBV5-1 to TRBJ2-5, with 7 bases matching TRBD2. The V gene's germline CDR1 is SGHRS and CDR2 YFSETQ. The V gene end was trimmed by 1 base and the J gene end by 5 bases; junction bases not matched to a gene: 5. This CDR3 is 14 amino acids long. The covered CDR3 bases are TGCGCCAGCAGCTTGACGCAGGGAGGGGAGACC. Residues: CASSLTQGGET. The whole CDR3 protein is CASSLTQGGETQYF.

Comments on this clone: The CDR3 goes on 3 residues after the read ends, and that part is filled in from the germline J gene. The chain carries TRBV18 and TRBJ2-7; 14 positions agree with TRBD2. The CDR3 consists of 18 residues. The germline V gene encodes CDR1 KGHSH and CDR2 LQKENI. The J segment lost 4 bases and the V segment lost 1 base, leaving 9 bases of the junction unmatched. The sequenced part of the CDR3 DNA is TGTGCCAGCTCACCACGGTTTGGGACTAGCGGGAGTGGGTACGAG. It yields the protein CASSPRFGTSGSGYE. The CDR3 in its entirety is CASSPRFGTSGSGYEQYF.

Concerning this clone itself: The CDR3 end lies 3 residues beyond the end of the read and is filled in from the germline J gene. The chain couples TRBV18 to TRBJ2-3, with a tentative D call TRBD2 (6 bases). Germline V CDR1 and CDR2: KGHSH, LQKENI. There are 15 residues in the CDR3. Trimming took off 0 bases at V and 5 bases at J, with 12 bases between the two ends. Partial CDR3 DNA: TGTGCCAGCTCACCACCCAAGCGGCGGGAAGATACG. Its protein is CASSPPKRREDT. The entire CDR3 protein reads CASSPPKRREDTQYF.

To note about this clone: The DNA ends 3 residues before the CDR3 does, and the rest of the CDR3 is filled in from the germline J gene. This chain joins TRBV20-1 and TRBJ2-3, with 9 bases that match TRBD2. There are 14 residues in the CDR3. V lost 5 bases, J lost 2 bases, and 5 bases stayed unmatched. Germline CDR1 is DFQATT and CDR2 is SNEGSKA (reference sequence). The part of the CDR3 DNA that was read is TGCAGTGCTTCGACTAGCGGATTCACAGATACG. Its translation is CSASTSGFTDT. The full CDR3 reads CSASTSGFTDTQYF.

A note on this clone: The DNA ends 3 residues before the CDR3 does, and the rest of the CDR3 is filled in from the germline J gene. This chain uses TRBV20-1 with TRBJ2-3; 10 bases are a match to TRBD2. This CDR3 comprises 14 residues. Germline V CDR1 and CDR2: DFQATT, SNEGSKA (reference sequence). J lost 0 bases, V lost 6 bases, and 3 bases had no gene match. Incomplete CDR3 DNA: TGCAGTGCGTATAGCGGGAGGAGCACAGATACG. Translated, it gives CSAYSGRSTDT. Given in full, the CDR3 is CSAYSGRSTDTQYF.

As concerns this clone: The CDR3 is cut off 3 residues early in the read; its end comes from the germline J gene. The chain couples TRBV5-1 to TRBJ2-2; D might be TRBD1 (6 bases). This CDR3 has 14 amino acids. Trimming pared 2 bases from V and 6 bases from J, leaving 11 bases between. Germline V gene data show CDR1 as SGHRS and CDR2 as YFSETQ. The CDR3: CASSLQGSPGELFF. The part of the CDR3 DNA that was read is TGCGCCAGCAGCTTACAGGGTTCTCCCGGGGAG.

The CDR3 is CASSFSGSTDTQYF. The sequenced CDR3 bases are TGTGCCAGCAGCTTTAGCGGGAGCACAGATACG. J is TRBJ2-3 and V is TRBV7-2; TRBD2 aligns across 7 bases. The DNA ends 3 residues before the CDR3 does, and the rest of the CDR3 is filled in from the germline J gene. Germline-derived CDR1 and CDR2 are SGHTA and FQGNSA. This CDR3 spans 14 amino acids. The junction had 0 bases not matched to a gene; V was cut back by 3 bases and J by 0 bases.

CDR3 DNA (partial): TGCGCCAGCAGCCAAGCGCCTATCCGGGAGACC. Its translation is CASSQAPIRET. The full CDR3 is CASSQAPIRETQYF. The J gene is TRBJ2-5, the V gene TRBV4-1; D ambiguous. The read is 3 residues too short to cover the CDR3 end, so that end is filled in from the germline J gene. V was cut by 1 base and J by 5 bases, with 11 bases left in between. The length of the CDR3 is 14 residues. In germline, CDR1 is MGHRA, CDR2 YSYEKL.

A remark on this clone: The observed sequence ends 3 residues before the CDR3 terminus, with the missing tail filled in from the germline J gene. The chain links TRBV30 to TRBJ2-7; 10 nucleotides match TRBD1. The germline V gene has CDR1 GTSNPN and CDR2 SVGIG (reference sequence). The CDR3 runs 13 residues. With 0 bases clipped from V and 6 bases from J, the junction kept 2 bases outside the gene matches. Partial CDR3 DNA: TGTGCCTGGAGTGTCGGGACAGGGGCCGAG. Translated, it gives CAWSVGTGAE. Given in full, the CDR3 is CAWSVGTGAEQYF.

As regards this clone: The CDR3 is cut off 3 residues early in the read; its end comes from the germline J gene. The chain is built from TRBV6-2 or TRBV6-3 and TRBJ2-7; 9 nucleotides line up with TRBD1. After removal of 8 bases from V and 2 bases from J, the junction contained 10 bases not matched to a gene. Looked up from germline, CDR1 is MNHEY and CDR2 is SVGEGT. This CDR3 contains 15 residues. CDR3 amino acids: CASPHDRGDPYEQYF. The sequenced part of the CDR3 DNA is TGTGCCAGCCCGCACGACAGGGGGGACCCCTACGAG.

Comment on this clone: The CDR3 end falls 3 residues outside the read, so it is completed with the germline J gene. The rearrangement joins TRBV5-1 to TRBJ1-2; 10 bases agree with TRBD1. The CDR3 consists of 15 residues. Germline V gene data show CDR1 as SGHRS and CDR2 as YFSETQ. Trimming removed 1 base from V and 6 bases from J; junction bases left unmatched: 6. The CDR3 reads CASSLTGQGVDGYTF. CDR3 bases read: TGCGCCAGCAGCTTGACCGGACAGGGGGTAGATGGC.

As to this clone: The read comes to an end 3 residues before the CDR3 does, leaving the germline J gene to fill in the end. The chain uses TRBV12-3 or TRBV12-4 and TRBJ2-3; 10 bases are a match to TRBD2. Trimming at V came to 6 bases and at J to 2 bases, leaving 8 bases not matched to a gene. The CDR3 covers 16 residues. Incomplete CDR3 DNA: TGTGCCAGCAGCCTCGGACTAGCGGACTACACAGATACG. Protein sequence: CASSLGLADYTDT. The full CDR3 sequence reads CASSLGLADYTDTQYF.

Concerning this clone: Read data end 3 residues before the CDR3 end; the end is taken from the germline J gene. The V gene is TRBV10-3, the J gene TRBJ2-3; the match to TRBD1 covers 9 bases. The V and J ends lost 6 bases and 4 bases, in that order; junction bases with no gene match: 5. The CDR3 is 14 residues long. Germline V lookup: CDR1 ENHRY, CDR2 SYGVKD. Partial CDR3 DNA: TGTGCCATCAGGGGACAGGGTGAGGCAGATACG. Translating gives CAIRGQGEADT. The entire CDR3 is CAIRGQGEADTQYF.

A note on this clone: The read terminates 3 residues before the CDR3 end, so the remaining end is supplied by the germline J gene. The J gene is TRBJ2-3, the V gene TRBV7-6; maybe TRBD1 (7 bases). Looked up from germline, CDR1 is SGHVS and CDR2 is FNYEAQ. Trimming shortened V by 11 bases and J by 2 bases, and 17 bases separated the two germline ends. The length of the CDR3 is 14 residues. The sequenced CDR3 bases are TGTGCCTCTTCAGGGGGGCGGTCCACAGATACG. Protein sequence: CASSGGRSTDT. The whole CDR3 is CASSGGRSTDTQYF. The full variable domain, its missing parts supplied by reference TRBV7-6 and TRBJ2-3, is GAGVSQSPRYKVTKRGQDVALRCDPISGHVSLYWYRQALGQGPEFLTYFNYEAQQDKSGLPNDRFSAERPEGSISTLTIQRTEQRDSAMYRCASSGGRSTDTQYFGPGTRLTVL.

Comment on this clone: The read halts 3 residues ahead of the CDR3 end, with the missing end drawn from the germline J gene. The V gene is TRBV18, the J gene TRBJ1-4, with D hard to call. This CDR3 contains 14 residues. From germline, CDR1 is KGHSH and CDR2 LQKENI. The V end was cut by 6 bases, the J end by 0 bases, with 8 bases between. CDR3 in amino acids: CASSPVSTNEKLFF. The CDR3 bases that were read are TGTGCCAGCTCCCCTGTATCAACTAATGAAAAA.

Here the CDR3 reads CASSLLTSTDEQYF. The CDR3 DNA, read in part, is TGTGCCAGCAGCTTATTGACTAGCACAGACGAG. The V call is TRBV7-6, the J call TRBJ2-7; 7 positions match TRBD2. The read halts 3 residues ahead of the CDR3 end, with the missing end drawn from the germline J gene. J was trimmed by 5 bases and V by 2 bases; bases with no gene match: 6. The CDR3 extends over 14 amino acids. The V gene's germline CDR1 is SGHVS and CDR2 FNYEAQ.

In the case of this clone: Read coverage stops 3 residues before the CDR3 terminus; the germline J gene supplies the remainder. The V call is TRBV30, the J call TRBJ1-2, with 7 bases identical to TRBD1. CDR3 length: 11 amino acids. The germline CDR1 and CDR2 sequences are GTSNPN and SVGIG (reference sequence). Incomplete CDR3 DNA: TGTGCCTGGCACAGGGGACGGGGC. It codes for CAWHRGRG. The entire CDR3 protein reads CAWHRGRGYTF. The variable domain in full, with the rest retrieved from reference TRBV30 and TRBJ1-2, is SQTIHQWPATLVQPVGSPLSLECTVEGTSNPNLYWYRQAAGRGLQLLFYSVGIGQISSEVPQNLSASRPQDRQFILSSKKLLLSDSGFYLCAWHRGRGYTFGSGTRLTVV.

Of note for this clone: The CDR3 end falls 3 residues outside the read, so it is completed with the germline J gene. The V and J genes are TRBV20-1 and TRBJ1-1; TRBD1 aligns across 11 bases. CDR1 is DFQATT and CDR2 is SNEGSKA in the germline V gene (reference sequence). This CDR3 has 14 amino acids. The V segment lost 3 bases and the J segment 4 bases; nucleotides outside the gene matches: 4. The CDR3 is CSARDRGRSTEAFF. The sequenced part of the CDR3 DNA is TGCAGTGCTAGGGACAGGGGGCGTAGCACTGAA.

As to this clone: The read comes to an end 3 residues before the CDR3 does, leaving the germline J gene to fill in the end. The rearrangement links TRBV7-6 to TRBJ2-3; D remains ambiguous. With 3 bases removed from V and 0 bases from J, the gap between germline ends came to 7 bases. This CDR3 region has 14 residues. CDR1 is SGHVS and CDR2 is FNYEAQ in the germline V gene. The CDR3: CASSLFRSTDTQYF. The CDR3 bases that were read are TGTGCCAGCAGCTTGTTCAGGAGCACAGATACG.

On this clone itself: The read terminates 3 residues before the CDR3 end, so the remaining end is supplied by the germline J gene. V is TRBV6-2 or TRBV6-3 and J is TRBJ1-5; D perhaps matches TRBD1 (6 bases). The V gene's germline CDR1 is MNHEY and CDR2 SVGEGT. With 6 bases removed from V and 9 bases from J, the gap between germline ends came to 18 bases. The CDR3 is made up of 14 amino acids. The CDR3 sequence is CASRTGLGSSPQHF. CDR3 DNA, as far as it was read: TGTGCCAGCAGAACAGGGTTGGGGTCGTCGCCC.

As regards this clone: The read falls 3 residues short of the CDR3 end, and the missing part is taken from the germline J gene. V gene TRBV7-2 combines with J gene TRBJ2-2; no firm D call. V was pared by 1 base and J by 2 bases, with 8 bases between. CDR1 SGHTA and CDR2 FQGNSA come from the germline V gene. The CDR3 has 15 amino acids. The CDR3 is CASSLVQANTGELFF. The CDR3 bases that were read are TGTGCCAGCAGCTTAGTCCAGGCAAACACCGGGGAG.

Concerning this clone: The missing CDR3 end, 3 residues past where the read stops, is filled in from the germline J gene. The chain employs TRBV7-2 and TRBJ2-7; TRBD2 is a possible D gene (6 bases). Germline V gives CDR1 SGHTA, CDR2 FQGNSA. The length of the CDR3 is 15 residues. V lost 5 bases and J lost 5, with 19 bases in between. This CDR3 reads CASSAQAGVSHEQYF. The CDR3 bases that were read are TGTGCCAGCAGCGCACAAGCGGGTGTAAGCCACGAG.

As to this clone: Coverage ceases 3 residues before the CDR3 finishes, and the germline J gene fills in the end. This chain uses TRBV7-9 with TRBJ2-7; 12 bases line up with TRBD2. The CDR3 consists of 15 residues. V lost 4 bases to trimming and J lost 5 bases; unmatched junction nucleotides: 6. In germline, CDR1 is SEHNR, CDR2 FQNEAQ (reference sequence). CDR3 residues: CASSSRTSGVNEQYF. The part of the CDR3 DNA that was read is TGTGCCAGCAGCTCCAGGACTAGCGGGGTAAACGAG.

A remark on this clone: The read ends 3 residues early relative to the CDR3; the germline J gene fills the gap. The chain is built from TRBV11-2 and TRBJ1-2; TRBD1 matches 7 bases. This CDR3 is built from 12 residues. Germline-derived CDR1 and CDR2 are SGHAT and FQNNGV. The CDR3 protein is CASSRTGDGYTF. Incomplete CDR3 DNA: TGTGCCAGCAGCCGGACAGGCGACGGC. The entire variable domain, with the rest obtained from reference TRBV11-2 and TRBJ1-2, is as follows: EAGVAQSPRYKIIEKRQSVAFWCNPISGHATLYWYQQILGQGPKLLIQFQNNGVVDDSQLPKDRFSAERLKGVDSTLKIQPAKLEDSAVYLCASSRTGDGYTFGSGTRLTVV.

For this clone: The CDR3 goes on 3 residues after the read ends, and that part is filled in from the germline J gene. The chain is built from TRBV7-9 and TRBJ1-5; 10 bases agree with TRBD1. From germline, CDR1 is SEHNR and CDR2 FQNEAQ (reference sequence). The CDR3 has 15 residues. The J segment lost 7 bases and the V segment lost 1 base, leaving 4 bases of the junction unmatched. Incomplete CDR3 DNA: TGTGCCAGCAGCTTAGGACAGGGGGCGATCCAGCCC. It codes for CASSLGQGAIQP. The whole CDR3 region reads CASSLGQGAIQPQHF.

As regards this clone: Germline and junction disagree at one end, which may indicate a read error. The read terminates 3 residues before the CDR3 end, so the remaining end is supplied by the germline J gene. The chain joins TRBV27 to TRBJ2-5; D perhaps matches TRBD1 (6 bases). Germline CDR1 MNHEY, CDR2 SMNVEV (reference sequence). The CDR3 is 14 amino acids. The CDR3 sequence is CASSSLQGQGTQYF. The part of the CDR3 DNA that was read is TGTGCCAGCAGTTCACTTCAGGGGCAAGGGACC.

Remarks on this clone: The CDR3 extends 3 residues past the end of the read, so its final part is completed from the germline J gene. The rearrangement uses TRBV2 and TRBJ1-3; TRBD1 might be the D (5 bases). V lost 7 bases, J lost 9 bases, and 19 bases lay in between. In germline, CDR1 is SNHLY, CDR2 FYNNEI. The CDR3 length is 14 residues. The CDR3 spells CASTFGPDGGTIYF. CDR3 bases read: TGTGCCAGCACTTTCGGACCGGACGGGGGCACC.

Remarks on this clone: Sequencing ends 3 residues short of the CDR3 end; the germline J gene provides the rest. The V gene is TRBV19, the J gene TRBJ2-1; 8 positions match TRBD2. The germline CDR1 and CDR2 sequences are LNHDA and SQIVND (reference sequence). This CDR3 spans 16 amino acids. V lost 5 bases, J lost 4 bases, and 10 bases stayed unmatched. The covered CDR3 bases are TGTGCCAGTAGTCCCTCGTCGCGGGGGGCTTACAATGAG. As protein: CASSPSSRGAYNE. The whole CDR3 protein reads CASSPSSRGAYNEQFF.

On this clone itself: The observed sequence ends 3 residues before the CDR3 terminus, with the missing tail filled in from the germline J gene. The chain joins TRBV19 to TRBJ2-6; D may be TRBD1 (5 bases). The CDR3 has 14 residues. The V end lost 5 bases, the J end lost 2 bases, and 7 bases lay between the germline ends. The germline V gene has CDR1 LNHDA and CDR2 SQIVND (reference sequence). The CDR3 protein is CASSSTAGANVLTF. The CDR3 bases that were read are TGTGCCAGTAGTTCGACAGCTGGGGCCAACGTC.

In the case of this clone: Read sequence stops 3 residues before the CDR3 end, and the germline J gene provides the missing end. The chain is built from TRBV7-2 and TRBJ1-1; 9 positions match TRBD1. The V gene's germline CDR1 is SGHTA and CDR2 FQGNSA. V lost 1 base to trimming and J lost 6 bases; unmatched junction nucleotides: 6. The CDR3 contains 15 residues. The CDR3 bases that were read are TGTGCCAGCAGCTTAGGGGGGACAGGGCGGCCTGAA. Translation gives CASSLGGTGRPE. The entire CDR3 sequence reads CASSLGGTGRPEAFF.